The clone carrying this T cell receptor beta chain was picked up a small number of times. As yet, its antigen is unknown. The data originate from a study of PD-1 blockade in classical Hodgkin lymphoma. General study results and limits: With CD4+ cells, TCR diversity rose significantly by C4D1, but not with CD8+ cells.

The time point is: cycle 4 day 1 (C4D1), after 6 weeks of nivolumab. The patients all showed relapse after autologous stem cell transplantation, while their brentuximab vedotin exposure varied. Germline V gene sequence: CDR1 MNHEY, CDR2 SVGAGI. CDR3 length: 13 residues. Trimming took off 6 bases at V and 4 bases at J, with 10 bases between the two ends. Assay used: immunoSEQ multiplex PCR; TCRdb lists only in-frame clones, some missing. The top ten hold roughly a third of the sample, which has around 45,000 clones, 78% seen once. This material consisted of peripheral blood mononuclear cells (PBMCs), taken before the fourth cycle of nivolumab. This TCR derives from a human donor with classical Hodgkin lymphoma. The chain is built from TRBV6-5 and TRBJ1-3; D remains ambiguous. In DNA form, the CDR3 reads TGTGCCAGCAGCCCCCACACCGGAAACACCATATATTTT. Its translation is CASSPHTGNTIYF.